This is a list of T cell receptor beta chains from one sample in a study of T cells expressing NK-cell markers. TCRdb reprocessed the 5' RACE reads and keeps a single row for each CDR3 protein, giving no DNA. The listing contains tens of thousands of distinct CDR3 sequences. The sequenced material came from blood T cells: a sorted CD56 or NKG2C T cell subset, CD4+ or CD8+ T cells, or bulk PBMC T cells (not recorded which). These receptors were obtained from a woman aged 18 to 75 in good health. CDR3s include the opening cysteine and the closing phenylalanine or tryptophan.

V gene	J gene	CDR3 protein
TRBV7-6	TRBJ2-3	CASSLDSGGGTDTQYF
TRBV5-1	TRBJ1-1	CASSLGDSLGTEAFF
TRBV5-1	TRBJ2-3	CASSLEGGRADTQYF
TRBV6-5	TRBJ1-2	CASSSRDRGSPYGYTF
TRBV12-3/TRBV12-4	TRBJ2-3	CASSIRDVGTDTQYF
TRBV20-1	TRBJ2-5	CSARDRLASGETQYF
TRBV9	TRBJ2-1	CASSVDPTSYNEQFF
TRBV5-1	TRBJ2-1	CASSLGASSHNEQFF
TRBV7-9	TRBJ2-5	CASSLLILAVYQETQYF
TRBV20-1	TRBJ2-5	CSARDQDSTFGETQYF
TRBV7-9	TRBJ2-3	CASSRGADTQYF
TRBV7-6	TRBJ2-7	CASSYPGQQYEQYF
TRBV7-9	TRBJ2-7	CASSSWARFEQYF
TRBV4-2	TRBJ1-2	CASSPPGNYGYTF
TRBV13	TRBJ2-7	CASSPGRTTYEQYF
TRBV11-2	TRBJ2-1	CASSLGGGGEQFF
TRBV4-1	TRBJ2-1	CASSQEASGEQFF
TRBV10-3	TRBJ1-6	CATRQGGTNSPLHF
TRBV7-3	TRBJ2-1	CASSLIGSGTEQFF
TRBV7-7	TRBJ2-5	CASSPGSVGVLQETQYF
TRBV29-1	TRBJ2-7	CSVRTGVSYEQYF
TRBV2	TRBJ2-1	CASSERSTNEQFF
TRBV9	TRBJ2-5	CASSVGVRTQKETQYF
TRBV5-1	TRBJ2-1	CASSLVASGANEQFF
TRBV4-2	TRBJ1-1	CASSQDLRFAEAFF
TRBV7-6	TRBJ2-5	CASSLRTMGWRNQETQYF
TRBV12-3/TRBV12-4	TRBJ2-7	CASSPGGGREQYF
TRBV6-2/TRBV6-3	TRBJ2-1	CASSYSGTSYNEQFF
TRBV7-2	TRBJ2-2	CASSLIGIAGELFF
TRBV5-1	TRBJ2-7	CASSLVADLDYEQYF
TRBV5-5	TRBJ1-1	CASSWDLGSMNTEAFF
TRBV9	TRBJ2-1	CASSVSGSLNEQFF
TRBV28	TRBJ2-1	CASSLRFSAPPVGNEQFF
TRBV2	TRBJ1-6	CASSVDPSSYNSPLHF
TRBV7-2	TRBJ2-3	CASSYDTDITDTQYF
TRBV10-3	TRBJ2-7	CAIGRDSYEQYF
TRBV20-1	TRBJ2-1	CSARTQTSGDYNEQFF
TRBV7-3	TRBJ1-5	CASSSTPGGPGQPQHF
TRBV13	TRBJ2-1	CASSPPTGWSYNEQFF
TRBV7-9	TRBJ2-5	CASSIQPANEETQYF
TRBV15	TRBJ2-5	CATSRGDRETQYF
TRBV5-1	TRBJ2-7	CASSWDAAGGTNYEQYF
TRBV7-9	TRBJ2-2	CASTLYGELFF
TRBV5-1	TRBJ1-1	CASSPWSGYETEAFF
TRBV18	TRBJ2-3	CASSPWFEGQGGVADTQYF
TRBV12-3/TRBV12-4	TRBJ2-1	CASSSGGGASYNEQFF
TRBV12-3/TRBV12-4	TRBJ2-7	CASSAGASEQYF
TRBV12-3/TRBV12-4	TRBJ1-5	CASSLKVDSNQPQHF
TRBV9	TRBJ2-5	CASSPYAGLNPQETQYF
TRBV4-1	TRBJ1-2	CASSQAPKTGSDYGYTF
TRBV6-4	TRBJ2-3	CASSESETSTDTQYF
TRBV7-9	TRBJ2-1	CASTATDNEQFF
TRBV11-1	TRBJ2-1	CASSYTGGESSYNEQFF